This T cell receptor (beta chain) is drawn from a study of T-cell reconstitution after alpha-beta-depleted transplantation in children. This clonotype was recorded at least ten times. Its antigen is unknown. CDR1 and CDR2 from the germline V gene are SGHDT and YYEEEE. V was shortened by 4 bases and J by 8 bases, with 15 bases between the two germline ends. This CDR3 has 14 residues. Construction of the TCRbeta library involved unique molecular identifiers. TCRdb passed the PCR reads through MiXCR, listing each CDR3 protein once. The sample contains approximately 300,000 distinct CDR3 sequences, under 14% of which appear only once. The study, taken as a whole, reports: T cells produced anew were the main source of T-cell counts and diversity one year after transplant. About two months after transplant, alpha-beta T cells reportedly came from several hundred expanded graft clones.

The starting material was peripheral blood, obtained 180 days after TCRalphabeta/CD19-depleted stem cell transplant. The V and J genes are TRBV5-6 and TRBJ1-4; possible D gene TRBD1, 6 bases. The receptor comes from a male patient between 2 and 10 years old who had a stem cell transplant for chronic granulomatous disease, so the T cells may come from the graft donor. The CDR3 DNA sequence: TGTGCCAGCAGCCGCAAGCTGGGGGGCGAAAAACTGTTTTTT. Translation: CASSRKLGGEKLFF.